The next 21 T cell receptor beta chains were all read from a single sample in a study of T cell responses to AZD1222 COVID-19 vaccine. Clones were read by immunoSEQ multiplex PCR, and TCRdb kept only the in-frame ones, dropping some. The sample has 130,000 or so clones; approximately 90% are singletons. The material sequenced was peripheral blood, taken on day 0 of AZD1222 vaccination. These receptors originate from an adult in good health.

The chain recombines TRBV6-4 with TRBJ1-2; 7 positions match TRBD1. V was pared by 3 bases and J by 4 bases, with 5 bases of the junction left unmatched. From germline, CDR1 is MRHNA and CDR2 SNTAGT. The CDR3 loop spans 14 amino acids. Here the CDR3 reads CASSEGDSRYGYTF. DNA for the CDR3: TGTGCCAGCAGTGAAGGGGACAGCCGCTATGGCTACACCTTC.

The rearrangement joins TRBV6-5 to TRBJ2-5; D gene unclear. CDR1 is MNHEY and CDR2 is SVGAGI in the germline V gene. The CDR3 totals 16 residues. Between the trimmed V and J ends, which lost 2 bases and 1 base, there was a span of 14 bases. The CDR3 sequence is CASSYLLTKGQETQYF. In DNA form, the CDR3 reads TGTGCCAGCAGTTACCTCCTCACGAAGGGCCAAGAGACCCAGTACTTC.

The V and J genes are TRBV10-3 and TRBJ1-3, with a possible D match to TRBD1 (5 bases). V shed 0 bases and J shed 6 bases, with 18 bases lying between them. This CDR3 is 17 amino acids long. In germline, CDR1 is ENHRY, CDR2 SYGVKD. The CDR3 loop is CAISESGSGLGENTIYF. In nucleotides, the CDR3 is TGTGCCATCAGTGAGTCGGGATCTGGCCTGGGGGAAAACACCATATATTTT.

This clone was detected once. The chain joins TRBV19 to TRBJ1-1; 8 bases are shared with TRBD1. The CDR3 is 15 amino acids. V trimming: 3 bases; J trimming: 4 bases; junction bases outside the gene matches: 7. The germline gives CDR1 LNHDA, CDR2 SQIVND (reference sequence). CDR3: CASSIGSGGSTEAFF. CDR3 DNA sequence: TGTGCCAGTAGTATTGGGTCAGGGGGCAGCACTGAAGCTTTCTTT.

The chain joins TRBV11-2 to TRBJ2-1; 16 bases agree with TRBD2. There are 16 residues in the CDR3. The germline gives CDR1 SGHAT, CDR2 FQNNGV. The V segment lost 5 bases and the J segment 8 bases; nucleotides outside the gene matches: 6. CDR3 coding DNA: TGTGCCAGCAGCCCGGGACTAGCGGGGGGGCTGGATGAGCAGTTCTTC. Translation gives CASSPGLAGGLDEQFF.

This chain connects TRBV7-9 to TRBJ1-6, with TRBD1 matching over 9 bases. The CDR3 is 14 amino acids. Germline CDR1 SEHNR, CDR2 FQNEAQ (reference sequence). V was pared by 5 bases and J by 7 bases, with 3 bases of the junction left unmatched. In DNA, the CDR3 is TGTGCCAGCAGCCGCGACAGGGGGAATTCACCCCTCCACTTT. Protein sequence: CASSRDRGNSPLHF.

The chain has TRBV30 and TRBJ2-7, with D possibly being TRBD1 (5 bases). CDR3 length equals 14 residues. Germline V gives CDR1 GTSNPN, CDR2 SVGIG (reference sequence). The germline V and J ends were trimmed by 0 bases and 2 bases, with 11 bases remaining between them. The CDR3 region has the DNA TGTGCCTGGAGTGTATCGGGCAGGGCCTACGAGCAGTACTTC. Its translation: CAWSVSGRAYEQYF. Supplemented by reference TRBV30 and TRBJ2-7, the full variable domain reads SQTIHQWPATLVQPVGSPLSLECTVEGTSNPNLYWYRQAAGRGLQLLFYSVGIGQISSEVPQNLSASRPQDRQFILSSKKLLLSDSGFYLCAWSVSGRAYEQYFGPGTRLTVT.

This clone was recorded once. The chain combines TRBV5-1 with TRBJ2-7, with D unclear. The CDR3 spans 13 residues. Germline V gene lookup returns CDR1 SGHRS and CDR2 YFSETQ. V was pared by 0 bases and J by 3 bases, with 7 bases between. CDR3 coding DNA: TGCGCCAGCAGCTTGGCCAGTTTCTACGAGCAGTACTTC. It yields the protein CASSLASFYEQYF.

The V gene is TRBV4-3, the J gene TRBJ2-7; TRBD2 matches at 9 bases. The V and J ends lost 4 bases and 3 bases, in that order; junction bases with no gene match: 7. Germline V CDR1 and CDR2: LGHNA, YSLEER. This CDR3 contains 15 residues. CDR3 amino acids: CASSPRVREGYEQYF. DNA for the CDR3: TGCGCCAGCAGCCCTCGGGTGCGGGAGGGCTACGAGCAGTACTTC.

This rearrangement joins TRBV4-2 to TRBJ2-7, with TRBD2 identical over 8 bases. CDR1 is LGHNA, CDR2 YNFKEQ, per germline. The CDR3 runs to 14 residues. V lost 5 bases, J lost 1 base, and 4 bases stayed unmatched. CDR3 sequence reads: CASSSQRESYEQYF. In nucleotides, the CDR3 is TGTGCCAGCAGCTCACAGCGGGAGTCCTACGAGCAGTACTTC.

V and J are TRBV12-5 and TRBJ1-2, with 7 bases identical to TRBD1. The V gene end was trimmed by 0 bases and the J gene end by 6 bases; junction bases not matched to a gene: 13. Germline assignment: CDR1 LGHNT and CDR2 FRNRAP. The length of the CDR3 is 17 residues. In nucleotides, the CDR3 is TGTGCTAGTGGTTTGGTACTGGGGCCGGACAGGCTACATGGCTACACCTTC. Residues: CASGLVLGPDRLHGYTF. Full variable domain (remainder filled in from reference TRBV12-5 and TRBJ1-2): DARVTQTPRHKVTEMGQEVTMRCQPILGHNTVFWYRQTMMQGLELLAYFRNRAPLDDSGMPKDRFSAEMPDATLATLKIQPSEPRDSAVYFCASGLVLGPDRLHGYTFGSGTRLTVV.

The CDR3 protein is CASTQGTSSALSTF. The CDR3 coding sequence is TGTGCCAGCACCCAAGGGACTTCGTCCGCCTTGAGCACCTTC. This chain uses TRBV9 with TRBJ1-2, with D possibly matching TRBD1 (5 bases). Trimming shortened V by 6 bases and J by 13 bases, and 25 bases separated the two germline ends. The CDR3 totals 14 residues. Germline values: CDR1 SGDLS, CDR2 YYNGEE. The full variable domain, its missing parts supplied by reference TRBV9 and TRBJ1-2, is DSGVTQTPKHLITATGQRVTLRCSPRSGDLSVYWYQQSLDQGLQFLIQYYNGEERAKGNILERFSAQQFPDLHSELNLSSLELGDSALYFCASTQGTSSALSTFGSGTRLTVV.

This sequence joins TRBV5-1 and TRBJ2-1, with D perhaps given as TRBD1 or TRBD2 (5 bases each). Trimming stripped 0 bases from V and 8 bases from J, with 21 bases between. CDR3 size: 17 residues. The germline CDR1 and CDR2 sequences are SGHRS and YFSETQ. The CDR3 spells CASSLAGRAQGDDEQFF. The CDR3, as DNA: TGCGCCAGCAGCTTGGCAGGGCGGGCTCAAGGAGACGATGAGCAGTTCTTC.

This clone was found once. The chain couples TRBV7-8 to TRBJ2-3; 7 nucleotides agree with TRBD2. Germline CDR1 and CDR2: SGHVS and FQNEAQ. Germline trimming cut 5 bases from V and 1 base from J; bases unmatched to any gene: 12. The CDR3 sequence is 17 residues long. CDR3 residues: CASSVSLAELGTDTQYF. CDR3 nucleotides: TGTGCCAGCAGCGTCTCTCTAGCGGAGTTGGGCACAGATACGCAGTATTTT.

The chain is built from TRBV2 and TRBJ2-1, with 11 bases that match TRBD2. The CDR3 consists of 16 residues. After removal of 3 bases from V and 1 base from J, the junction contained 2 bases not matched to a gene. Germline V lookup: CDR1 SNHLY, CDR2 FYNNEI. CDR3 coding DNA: TGTGCCAGCAGTGATAGCGGGGGGGCATCCTACAATGAGCAGTTCTTC. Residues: CASSDSGGASYNEQFF.

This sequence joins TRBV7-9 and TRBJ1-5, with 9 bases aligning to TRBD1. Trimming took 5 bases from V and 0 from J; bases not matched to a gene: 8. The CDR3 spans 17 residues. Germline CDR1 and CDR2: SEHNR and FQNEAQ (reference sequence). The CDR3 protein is CASSGTGPDYSNQPQHF. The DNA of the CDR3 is TGTGCCAGCAGCGGGACAGGGCCGGATTATAGCAATCAGCCCCAGCATTTT.

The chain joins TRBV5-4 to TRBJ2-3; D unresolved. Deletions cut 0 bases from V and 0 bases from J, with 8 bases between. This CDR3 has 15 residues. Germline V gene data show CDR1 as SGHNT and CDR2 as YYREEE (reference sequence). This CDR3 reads CASSLGRFSTDTQYF. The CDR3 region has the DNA TGTGCCAGCAGCTTGGGCAGGTTTAGCACAGATACGCAGTATTTT.

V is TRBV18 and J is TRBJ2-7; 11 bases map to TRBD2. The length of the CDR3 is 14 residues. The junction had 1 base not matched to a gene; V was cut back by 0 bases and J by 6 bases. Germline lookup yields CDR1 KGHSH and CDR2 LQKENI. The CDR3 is CASSPPGLAGEQYF. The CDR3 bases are TGTGCCAGCTCACCACCCGGACTAGCGGGCGAGCAGTACTTC. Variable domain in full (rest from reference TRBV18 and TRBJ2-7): NAGVMQNPRHLVRRRGQEARLRCSPMKGHSHVYWYRQLPEEGLKFMVYLQKENIIDESGMPKERFSAEFPKEGPSILRIQQVVRGDSAAYFCASSPPGLAGEQYFGPGTRLTVT.

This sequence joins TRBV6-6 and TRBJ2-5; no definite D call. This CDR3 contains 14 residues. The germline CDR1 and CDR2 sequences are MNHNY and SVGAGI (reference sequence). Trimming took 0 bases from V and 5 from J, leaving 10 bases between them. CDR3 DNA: TGTGCCAGCAGTTACTCCGACCCGGTGGAGACCCAGTACTTC. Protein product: CASSYSDPVETQYF.

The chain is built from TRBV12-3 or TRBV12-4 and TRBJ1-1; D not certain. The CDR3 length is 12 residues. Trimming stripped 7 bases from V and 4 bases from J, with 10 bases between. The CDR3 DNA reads TGTGCCAGCACCCCCGGCGGCACTGAAGCTTTCTTT. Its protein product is CASTPGGTEAFF.

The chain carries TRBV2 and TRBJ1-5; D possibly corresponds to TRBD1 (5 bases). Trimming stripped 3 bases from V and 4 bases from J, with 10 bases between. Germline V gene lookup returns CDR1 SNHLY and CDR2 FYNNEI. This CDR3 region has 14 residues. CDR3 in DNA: TGTGCCAGCAGTGATGGGGCCTATAATCAGCCCCAGCATTTT. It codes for CASSDGAYNQPQHF.